The 9 T cell receptor beta chains presented below share a single source sample, sequenced in a study of TIL therapy for anti-PD-1-resistant metastatic lung cancer. The libraries were made with immunoSEQ v3. Sequencing was performed with immunoSEQ multiplex PCR; in TCRdb, only in-frame clones are kept and a portion is missing. The sample shows some 52,000 clones, around 80% of them seen only once. Indicated time point: pre-treatment sample, taken before nivolumab and TIL therapy. The starting material was blood, obtained at baseline. The receptors originated from a woman aged 30-79 years with non-small cell lung cancer.

V gene TRBV13 combines with J gene TRBJ1-2, with 7 bases lining up with TRBD1. Germline CDR1 reads PRHDT; CDR2 reads FYEKMQ (reference sequence). J gave up 2 bases and V 4 bases, and 1 base lay outside the gene matches. There are 13 residues in the CDR3. This CDR3 is CASSSGGNYGYTF. As DNA, the CDR3 is TGTGCCAGCAGCTCAGGGGGGAACTATGGCTACACCTTC.

The chain recombines TRBV11-3 with TRBJ2-2; perhaps TRBD1 as D (6 bases). From germline, CDR1 is SGHNT and CDR2 YENEEA. Trimming removed 9 bases from V and 0 bases from J, with 17 bases in between. The CDR3 is 16 residues long. CDR3 loop: CASSTAGQSNTGELFF. The CDR3 coding sequence is TGTGCCAGTAGCACCGCCGGACAGTCGAACACCGGGGAGCTGTTTTTT. Together with reference TRBV11-3 and TRBJ2-2, the CDR3 gives the full variable domain: EAGVVQSPRYKIIEKKQPVAFWCNPISGHNTLYWYLQNLGQGPELLIRYENEEAVDDSQLPKDRFSAERLKGVDSTLKIQPAELGDSAVYLCASSTAGQSNTGELFFGEGSRLTVL.

The rearrangement joins TRBV29-1 to TRBJ2-7; TRBD1 aligns across 8 bases. The CDR3 loop spans 16 amino acids. The ends lost 4 bases at V and 5 bases at J; junction bases unmatched: 16. Germline CDR1 reads SQVTM; CDR2 reads ANQGSEA. CDR3 protein: CSVARGSTGVQHEQYF. In nucleotides, the CDR3 is TGCAGCGTTGCCCGAGGGTCGACAGGGGTCCAGCACGAGCAGTACTTC.

The rearrangement links TRBV19 to TRBJ1-4; D might be TRBD1 (5 bases). The length of the CDR3 is 15 residues. The V end was cut by 7 bases, the J end by 2 bases, with 14 bases between. Germline CDR1 and CDR2: LNHDA and SQIVND (reference sequence). The CDR3: CASTVRGYTNEKLFF. DNA for the CDR3: TGTGCCAGTACCGTCCGGGGCTACACTAATGAAAAACTGTTTTTT.

This clone showed up just a few times. The chain combines TRBV19 with TRBJ1-4; the D is unclear. The germline V gene encodes CDR1 LNHDA and CDR2 SQIVND (reference sequence). This CDR3 comprises 12 residues. V was pared by 4 bases and J by 13 bases, with 13 bases between. CDR3 nucleotides: TGTGCCAGTAGTACCGGCCCGATGGGACTGTTTTTT. It encodes CASSTGPMGLFF.

Comments on this clone: Its ends do not fully match the called genes, so a read error is possible. The chain recombines TRBV28 with TRBJ2-1; the D gene is possibly TRBD2 (5 bases). Germline assignment: CDR1 MDHEN and CDR2 SYDVKM. This CDR3 region has 11 residues. This CDR3 is CASSLRAGRVF. DNA for the CDR3: TGTGCCAGCAGTTTGAGGGCCGGAAGAGTCTTC.

The V and J genes are TRBV7-8 and TRBJ1-6, with 7 nucleotides matching TRBD1. In germline, CDR1 is SGHVS, CDR2 FQNEAQ. The CDR3 loop spans 17 amino acids. Unmatched junction bases numbered 11, after V lost 4 bases and J lost 5 bases. Here the CDR3 reads CASSSFSDRRNNSPLHF. The CDR3 nucleotides are TGTGCCAGCAGCTCATTTTCGGACAGGCGGAATAATTCACCCCTCCACTTT.

The chain has TRBV28 and TRBJ1-1, with D perhaps matching TRBD1 (6 bases). This CDR3 spans 16 amino acids. From germline, CDR1 is MDHEN and CDR2 SYDVKM. The V end lost 3 bases, the J end lost 0 bases, and 14 bases lay between the germline ends. The CDR3 region is CASSLETGRMNTEAFF. The DNA for the CDR3 is TGTGCCAGCAGTTTGGAGACAGGTAGGATGAACACTGAAGCTTTCTTT.

In its sample, this clone was seen once. The chain combines TRBV7-3 with TRBJ1-5; TRBD1 agrees at 11 bases. V was pared by 6 bases and J by 4 bases, with 5 bases of the junction left unmatched. The CDR3 has 15 residues. Germline V CDR1 and CDR2: SGHTA, FQGTGA. The CDR3 loop reads CASSRTGGLNQPQHF. Written as DNA, the CDR3 is TGTGCCAGCAGTCGGACAGGGGGCCTGAATCAGCCCCAGCATTTT.